The 23 T cell receptor beta chains below come from one sample, sequenced in a study of T cells expressing NK-cell markers. TCRdb reprocessed the 5' RACE reads and keeps a single row for each CDR3 protein, giving no DNA. The sample's table shows more than 90,000 distinct CDR3 sequences. Specimen: blood T cells: a sorted CD56 or NKG2C T cell subset, CD4+ or CD8+ T cells, or bulk PBMC T cells (not recorded which). The receptors were gathered from a woman aged 18 to 75 in good health.

The V gene is TRBV18, the J gene TRBJ2-7. Germline V gives CDR1 KGHSH, CDR2 LQKENI. This CDR3 comprises 13 residues. The CDR3 is CASSPPAQAEQYF.

This chain joins TRBV19 and TRBJ1-2; TCRdb selects TRBD1, and the lack of DNA leaves this call unchecked. Germline lookup yields CDR1 LNHDA and CDR2 SQIVND (reference sequence). CDR3 size: 13 residues. Here the CDR3 reads CASTTGTGDGYTF.

The chain couples TRBV5-1 to TRBJ2-3; TCRdb proposes TRBD1, but this gene call is untestable without DNA. Germline V gene sequence: CDR1 SGHRS, CDR2 YFSETQ. This CDR3 has 14 amino acids. CDR3 sequence: CASSLGRTGETQYF.

The V gene is TRBV30, the J gene TRBJ1-1; as DNA is missing, the TRBD1 call by TCRdb cannot be tested. This CDR3 is 14 amino acids long. Per germline, CDR1 GTSNPN and CDR2 SVGIG (reference sequence). CDR3 loop: CARAHPGMNTEAFF.

The chain couples TRBV5-1 to TRBJ2-3. The germline gives CDR1 SGHRS, CDR2 YFSETQ. This CDR3 comprises 15 residues. This CDR3 is CASSLVANRPDTQYF.

The chain joins TRBV12-3 or TRBV12-4 to TRBJ1-5; TCRdb lists TRBD1, though no DNA is available to test this call. This CDR3 is 14 amino acids long. The CDR3 spells CASMIQGLGQPQHF.

The J gene is TRBJ2-4, the V gene TRBV7-9; there is no DNA to check the TCRdb D call of TRBD1. The CDR3 covers 13 residues. Germline assignment: CDR1 SEHNR and CDR2 FQNEAQ (reference sequence). CDR3 sequence: CASSLGRENIQYF.

V is TRBV4-3 and J is TRBJ2-2; there is no DNA to check the TCRdb D call of TRBD1. CDR3 size: 18 residues. The germline gives CDR1 LGHNA, CDR2 YSLEER. The CDR3 loop is CASSQDRAGDPNTGELFF.

V is TRBV28 and J is TRBJ2-3; TCRdb designates TRBD2, a call that cannot be tested without DNA. The CDR3 contains 18 residues. Looked up from germline, CDR1 is MDHEN and CDR2 is SYDVKM. Here the CDR3 reads CASSFSLAGEEVTDTQYF.

Here the CDR3 reads CASSSPEEASHSATNEKLFF. The V and J genes are TRBV7-8 and TRBJ1-4. The CDR3 extends over 20 amino acids. CDR1 is SGHVS and CDR2 is FQNEAQ in the germline V gene.

The V gene is TRBV20-1, the J gene TRBJ2-1; TCRdb picks TRBD2, but there is no DNA to check that call. Germline loops: CDR1 DFQATT, CDR2 SNEGSKA (reference sequence). The CDR3 is 16 residues long. This CDR3 is CSARDLGGLAQNEQFF.

The chain joins TRBV7-2 to TRBJ2-5; TCRdb gives TRBD2 as the D gene, but with no DNA this cannot be confirmed. This CDR3 region has 13 residues. Germline V CDR1 and CDR2: SGHTA, FQGNSA. The CDR3 loop reads CASSPATQETQYF.

The chain has TRBV27 and TRBJ2-2; with no DNA, the TCRdb D assignment of TRBD1 cannot be verified. The CDR3 length is 15 residues. The germline V gene encodes CDR1 MNHEY and CDR2 SMNVEV (reference sequence). The CDR3 sequence: CASRTGSAYTGELFF.

The chain has TRBV12-3 or TRBV12-4 and TRBJ2-1; lacking DNA, the TRBD2 call made by TCRdb goes unchecked. The CDR3 totals 17 residues. This CDR3 is CASSSGLAGAIYNEQFF.

The chain combines TRBV20-1 with TRBJ1-1. Germline CDR1 DFQATT, CDR2 SNEGSKA (reference sequence). This CDR3 comprises 15 residues. CDR3 sequence: CSARDLREMNTEAFF.

The chain recombines TRBV20-1 with TRBJ2-2; the D call of TRBD1 rests on TCRdb alone, since no DNA is present to check it. This CDR3 has 11 residues. CDR1 and CDR2 (germline): DFQATT, SNEGSKA (reference sequence). CDR3 residues: CSALGPGELFF.

The chain combines TRBV25-1 with TRBJ2-2; the D gene TCRdb calls, TRBD1, cannot be checked with no DNA. Germline lookup yields CDR1 MGHDK and CDR2 SYGVNS. This CDR3 region has 12 residues. CDR3 loop: CASSVRDGELFF.

The chain combines TRBV10-3 with TRBJ2-3; lacking DNA, the TRBD1 call made by TCRdb goes unchecked. The CDR3 spans 16 residues. Germline loops: CDR1 ENHRY, CDR2 SYGVKD. The CDR3: CAIAPATGGGTDTQYF.

The chain couples TRBV7-8 to TRBJ2-1; TCRdb reports TRBD2, a call that lacks DNA to check it against. CDR1 is SGHVS, CDR2 FQNEAQ, per germline. The CDR3 contains 15 residues. CDR3 sequence: CASSFGTSGSNEQFF.

The V and J genes are TRBV14 and TRBJ2-7. Looked up from germline, CDR1 is SGHDN and CDR2 is FVKESK. The CDR3 runs 11 residues. This CDR3 is CASSQFYEQYF.

The V gene is TRBV11-2, the J gene TRBJ2-5; the D call from TCRdb, TRBD1, cannot be confirmed without DNA. Looked up from germline, CDR1 is SGHAT and CDR2 is FQNNGV. The CDR3 is made up of 14 amino acids. The CDR3: CASSPRTVQETQYF.

V usage is TRBV12-5 and J usage is TRBJ1-1. Germline CDR1 and CDR2: LGHNT and FRNRAP. This CDR3 has 12 residues. This CDR3 is CASGFLEGEAFF.

The chain joins TRBV5-1 to TRBJ2-1; checking the TCRdb D call of TRBD1 is not possible without DNA. This CDR3 is 12 amino acids long. The V gene's germline CDR1 is SGHRS and CDR2 YFSETQ. Here the CDR3 reads CASTGPSHEQFF.